This T cell receptor (beta chain) emerged from a study of resident and recirculating memory T cells in vitiligo. In this sample, this clone turned up once. TCRdb keeps only in-frame clones here, not all; method: immunoSEQ multiplex PCR. The data contain roughly 80,000 clones, under 95% of them singletons. This receptor was taken from a male donor with vitiligo. The sequenced sample consisted of blood.

The CDR3 loop reads CASSQPSYEQYF. For the CDR3, the DNA is TGCGCCAGCAGTCAACCCAGTTACGAGCAGTACTTC. V gene TRBV23-1 combines with J gene TRBJ2-7; D remains unclear. TRBV23-1 is annotated as an ORF whose role is uncertain. The V and J ends lost 2 bases and 4 bases respectively, with 6 bases between them. The length of the CDR3 is 12 residues.